One sample yielded the 22 T cell receptor beta chains listed below, sequenced in a study of shared clonotypes between healthy human individuals (dated by TCRdb to about 2020). Library method: the immunoSEQ multiplex PCR assay. This immuneACCESS table, as held by TCRdb, lists in-frame sequences with V and J called but not all clones. Of the missing ones, under half trace to an unresolved V gene in checked studies; the others have no known cause. The sample table contains 2 million to 2.5 million clones; only one count was recorded for around 95% of them. Roughly 0.13% of the sample is taken by the ten largest. The source material was naive CD4+ T cells sorted from blood. What the cell subset or site label conveys for this sample: CD45RA+ positively selected. The origin of the receptors is a man between 18 and 29 years old in good health.

The chain carries TRBV19 and TRBJ1-3; 8 nucleotides line up with TRBD1. J was trimmed by 2 bases and V by 7 bases; bases with no gene match: 4. Germline V gene data show CDR1 as LNHDA and CDR2 as SQIVND (reference sequence). The CDR3 has 14 amino acids. The CDR3 DNA is TGTGCCAGTATCTCACAGGGGGCTGGAAACACCATATATTTT. The encoded protein is CASISQGAGNTIYF. Complete variable domain (other parts from reference TRBV19 and TRBJ1-3): DGGITQSPKYLFRKEGQNVTLSCEQNLNHDAMYWYRQDPGQGLRLIYYSQIVNDFQKGDIAEGYSVSREKKESFPLTVTSAQKNPTAFYLCASISQGAGNTIYFGEGSWLTVV.

CDR3 DNA sequence: TGTGCCAGCAGCGTAAATACGCATACGCAGTATTTT. Translating gives CASSVNTHTQYF. The V gene is TRBV5-6, the J gene TRBJ2-3, with D uncertain. Trimming shortened V by 4 bases and J by 7 bases, and 10 bases separated the two germline ends. Germline V gene lookup returns CDR1 SGHDT and CDR2 YYEEEE. This CDR3 is 12 amino acids long.

The CDR3 region has the DNA TGTGCCAGCAGTGAAGCGCTGTTTTTTAGCATCTCTGAAGCTTTCTTT. Amino acid sequence: CASSEALFFSISEAFF. V is TRBV6-1 and J is TRBJ1-1; D is uncertain. The germline V and J ends were trimmed by 0 bases and 6 bases, with 17 bases remaining between them. The CDR3 loop spans 16 amino acids. Per the germline V gene, CDR1 is MNHNS and CDR2 is SASEGT.

This chain joins TRBV2 and TRBJ2-1, with D unresolved. The germline V gene has CDR1 SNHLY and CDR2 FYNNEI. Between the trimmed V and J ends, which lost 5 bases and 5 bases, there was a span of 4 bases. The CDR3 is 11 residues long. This CDR3 is CASSQHNEQFF. CDR3 coding DNA: TGTGCCAGCAGTCAGCACAATGAGCAGTTCTTC.

This chain connects TRBV2 to TRBJ1-1, with D unresolved. V lost 4 bases and J 6 bases, leaving 6 bases between the germline ends. This CDR3 has 11 amino acids. Germline V lookup: CDR1 SNHLY, CDR2 FYNNEI. This CDR3 is CASSGSPEAFF. CDR3 in DNA: TGTGCCAGCAGTGGCAGTCCTGAAGCTTTCTTT.

This chain joins TRBV30 and TRBJ2-5; perhaps TRBD1 as D (6 bases). The CDR3 is 12 residues long. The V end was cut by 3 bases, the J end by 5 bases, with 10 bases between. In germline, CDR1 is GTSNPN, CDR2 SVGIG (reference sequence). CDR3 nucleotide sequence: TGTGCCTGGAGGGATAGGGGGGAGACCCAGTACTTC. Its protein is CAWRDRGETQYF.

The chain carries TRBV7-9 and TRBJ1-1; D gene unclear. The germline V gene has CDR1 SEHNR and CDR2 FQNEAQ (reference sequence). Trimming stripped 5 bases from V and 1 base from J, with 8 bases between. CDR3 length: 13 residues. The CDR3 sequence is CASSPYTNTEAFF. The CDR3 coding sequence is TGTGCCAGCAGCCCTTATACGAACACTGAAGCTTTCTTT.

V usage is TRBV2 and J usage is TRBJ2-5; D may be TRBD1 (5 bases). Trimming shortened V by 10 bases and J by 0 bases, and 9 bases separated the two germline ends. This CDR3 comprises 12 residues. CDR1 SNHLY and CDR2 FYNNEI come from the germline V gene. This CDR3 reads CANKDNQETQYF. DNA for the CDR3: TGTGCCAACAAGGACAACCAAGAGACCCAGTACTTC.

The chain recombines TRBV7-6 with TRBJ1-5; D gene uncertain. This CDR3 has 12 residues. V was cut by 3 bases and J by 6 bases, with 6 bases left in between. Per germline, CDR1 SGHVS and CDR2 FNYEAQ. In DNA form, the CDR3 reads TGTGCCAGCAGCTTGGTGGGTCAGCCCCAGCATTTT. Translating gives CASSLVGQPQHF.

CDR3 DNA: TGCGCCAGCAGCGACGACAACGGGAGCTCCTACGAGCAGTACTTC. This codes for CASSDDNGSSYEQYF. This chain uses TRBV5-1 with TRBJ2-7; D is possibly TRBD2 (6 bases). This CDR3 has 15 amino acids. Trimming cost V 4 bases and J 0 bases, with 14 bases left between them. Germline V gene data show CDR1 as SGHRS and CDR2 as YFSETQ.

The chain couples TRBV4-1 to TRBJ2-3; D uncertain. CDR1 MGHRA and CDR2 YSYEKL come from the germline V gene. This CDR3 is 15 amino acids long. Trimming cost V 1 base and J 4 bases, with 12 bases left between them. The CDR3 DNA sequence: TGCGCCAGCAGCCAAGGACACTCTGGGGCAGATACGCAGTATTTT. As protein: CASSQGHSGADTQYF.

This chain links TRBV6-6 with TRBJ2-7; the D gene is possibly TRBD1 (6 bases). The CDR3 covers 13 residues. CDR1 is MNHNY, CDR2 SVGAGI, per germline (reference sequence). V lost 11 bases to trimming and J lost 4 bases, with 18 bases between them. The CDR3 DNA follows: TGTGCCGTTGCAGGGGCAGGACAGTACGAGCAGTACTTC. It translates to CAVAGAGQYEQYF.

The J gene is TRBJ2-7, the V gene TRBV7-3, with D tentatively TRBD1 (6 bases). Germline V CDR1 and CDR2: SGHTA, FQGTGA. Trimming removed 5 bases at V and 6 bases at J, with 17 bases between. There are 14 residues in the CDR3. The CDR3 DNA reads TGTGCCAGCAGCCCGGACAGAACCTCTCTCGAGCAGTACTTC. The encoded protein is CASSPDRTSLEQYF. The full variable domain, in which reference TRBV7-3 and TRBJ2-7 provide the parts outside the CDR3, is GAGVSQTPSNKVTEKGKYVELRCDPISGHTALYWYRQSLGQGPEFLIYFQGTGAADDSGLPNDRFFAVRPEGSVSTLKIQRTERGDSAVYLCASSPDRTSLEQYFGPGTRLTVT.

The chain employs TRBV7-9 and TRBJ2-1, with 14 positions matching TRBD2. The V gene's germline CDR1 is SEHNR and CDR2 FQNEAQ (reference sequence). V dropped 6 bases and J dropped 6; count of bases not matched to a gene: 10. This CDR3 contains 17 residues. The CDR3, as DNA: TGTGCCAGCAGGGGGACTAGCGGGAGCTCCAGAACCAATGAGCAGTTCTTC. Translation gives CASRGTSGSSRTNEQFF.

The J gene is TRBJ2-3, the V gene TRBV5-6; TRBD2 might be the D (6 bases). Germline CDR1 is SGHDT and CDR2 is YYEEEE. V lost 4 bases, J lost 0 bases, and 15 bases lay in between. This CDR3 region has 16 residues. The DNA for the CDR3 is TGTGCCAGCAGCCTCGTGACTAGTTTTAGCACAGATACGCAGTATTTT. Its protein product is CASSLVTSFSTDTQYF.

This CDR3 is CAWSKGSSYNSPLHF. In DNA form, the CDR3 reads TGTGCCTGGTCGAAGGGGAGCTCCTATAATTCACCCCTCCACTTT. The chain carries TRBV30 and TRBJ1-6, with a tentative D call TRBD1 (5 bases). With 5 bases removed from V and 0 bases from J, the gap between germline ends came to 11 bases. Germline loops: CDR1 GTSNPN, CDR2 SVGIG (reference sequence). The CDR3 covers 15 residues. Variable domain in full (rest from reference TRBV30 and TRBJ1-6): SQTIHQWPATLVQPVGSPLSLECTVEGTSNPNLYWYRQAAGRGLQLLFYSVGIGQISSEVPQNLSASRPQDRQFILSSKKLLLSDSGFYLCAWSKGSSYNSPLHFGNGTRLTVT.

A word on this clone: The same CDR3 arises from other DNA sequences in this sample as well. This chain connects TRBV10-3 to TRBJ2-7; 10 nucleotides match TRBD1. The J segment lost 2 bases and the V segment lost 7 bases, leaving 5 bases of the junction unmatched. Germline CDR1 and CDR2: ENHRY and SYGVKD. The CDR3 contains 14 residues. CDR3 loop: CAITPGQGTYEQYF. CDR3 nucleotide sequence: TGTGCCATCACTCCGGGACAGGGGACCTACGAGCAGTACTTC.

The rearrangement uses TRBV5-4 and TRBJ2-3; TRBD2 matches 9 bases. The CDR3 contains 16 residues. Germline V lookup: CDR1 SGHNT, CDR2 YYREEE (reference sequence). Unmatched junction bases numbered 6, after V lost 0 bases and J lost 4 bases. In nucleotides, the CDR3 is TGTGCCAGCAGCTTGGGAGCTAGCGGGGAAGCAGATACGCAGTATTTT. It is translated as CASSLGASGEADTQYF.

J is TRBJ2-3 and V is TRBV30; D call uncertain. CDR1 and CDR2 (germline): GTSNPN, SVGIG (reference sequence). This CDR3 spans 13 amino acids. Trimming removed 2 bases at V and 4 bases at J, with 10 bases between. The CDR3 region has the DNA TGTGCCTGGAGTAACCGAAGGGCAGATACGCAGTATTTT. It translates to CAWSNRRADTQYF.

The chain is built from TRBV19 and TRBJ1-4, with 7 bases matching TRBD1. Trimming cost V 6 bases and J 5 bases; bases outside gene matches: 6. The CDR3 spans 14 residues. The germline V gene encodes CDR1 LNHDA and CDR2 SQIVND (reference sequence). The CDR3: CASSRQGSNEKLFF. CDR3 DNA: TGTGCCAGTAGCCGACAGGGTTCAAATGAAAAACTGTTTTTT. Filled out from reference TRBV19 and TRBJ1-4, the complete variable domain reads DGGITQSPKYLFRKEGQNVTLSCEQNLNHDAMYWYRQDPGQGLRLIYYSQIVNDFQKGDIAEGYSVSREKKESFPLTVTSAQKNPTAFYLCASSRQGSNEKLFFGSGTQLSVL.

As to this clone: This same CDR3 is encoded by further DNA sequences in the sample. This sequence joins TRBV10-3 and TRBJ2-7, with TRBD1 matching over 11 bases. Losses at the gene ends were 3 bases for V and 2 bases for J; bases not matched to a gene: 3. The CDR3 contains 15 residues. Germline CDR1 and CDR2: ENHRY and SYGVKD. The chain's CDR3 is CAISDPGQGAYEQYF. DNA of the CDR3: TGTGCCATCAGTGACCCGGGACAGGGGGCCTACGAGCAGTACTTC.

This chain joins TRBV30 and TRBJ2-5; TRBD2 aligns across 8 bases. CDR1 is GTSNPN, CDR2 SVGIG, per germline (reference sequence). The CDR3 consists of 15 residues. V lost 0 bases and J lost 7; bases outside the gene matches: 10. DNA for the CDR3: TGTGCCTGGAGTGTACGGAGGACTAGCATGGGGACCCAGTACTTC. It specifies CAWSVRRTSMGTQYF.